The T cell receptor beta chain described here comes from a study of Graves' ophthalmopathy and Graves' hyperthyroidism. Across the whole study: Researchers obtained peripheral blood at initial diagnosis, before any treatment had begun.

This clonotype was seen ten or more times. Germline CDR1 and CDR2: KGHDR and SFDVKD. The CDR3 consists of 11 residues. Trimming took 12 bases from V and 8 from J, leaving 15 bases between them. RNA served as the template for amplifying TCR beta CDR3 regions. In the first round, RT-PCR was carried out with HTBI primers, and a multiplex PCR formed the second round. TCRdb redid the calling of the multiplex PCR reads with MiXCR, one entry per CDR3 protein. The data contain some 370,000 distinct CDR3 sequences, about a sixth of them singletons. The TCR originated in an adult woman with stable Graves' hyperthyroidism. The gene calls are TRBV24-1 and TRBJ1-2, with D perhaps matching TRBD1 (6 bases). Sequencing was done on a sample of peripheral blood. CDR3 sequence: CAPKDRGGYTF. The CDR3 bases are TGTGCCCCCAAGGACAGAGGAGGCTACACCTTC.